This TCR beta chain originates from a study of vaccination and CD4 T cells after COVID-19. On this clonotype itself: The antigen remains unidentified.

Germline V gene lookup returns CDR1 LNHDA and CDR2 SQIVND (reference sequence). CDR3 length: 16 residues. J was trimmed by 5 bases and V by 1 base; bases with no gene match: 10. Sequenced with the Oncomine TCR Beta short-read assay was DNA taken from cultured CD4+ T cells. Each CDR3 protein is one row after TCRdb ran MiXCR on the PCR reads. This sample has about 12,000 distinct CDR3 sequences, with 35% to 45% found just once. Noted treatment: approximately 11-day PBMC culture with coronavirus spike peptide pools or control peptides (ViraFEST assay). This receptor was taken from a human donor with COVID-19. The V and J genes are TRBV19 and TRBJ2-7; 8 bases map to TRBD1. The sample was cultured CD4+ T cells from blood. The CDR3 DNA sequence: TGTGCCAGTAGTATAGGCTCCCATCCGGGACAGGACGAGCAGTACTTC. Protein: CASSIGSHPGQDEQYF.